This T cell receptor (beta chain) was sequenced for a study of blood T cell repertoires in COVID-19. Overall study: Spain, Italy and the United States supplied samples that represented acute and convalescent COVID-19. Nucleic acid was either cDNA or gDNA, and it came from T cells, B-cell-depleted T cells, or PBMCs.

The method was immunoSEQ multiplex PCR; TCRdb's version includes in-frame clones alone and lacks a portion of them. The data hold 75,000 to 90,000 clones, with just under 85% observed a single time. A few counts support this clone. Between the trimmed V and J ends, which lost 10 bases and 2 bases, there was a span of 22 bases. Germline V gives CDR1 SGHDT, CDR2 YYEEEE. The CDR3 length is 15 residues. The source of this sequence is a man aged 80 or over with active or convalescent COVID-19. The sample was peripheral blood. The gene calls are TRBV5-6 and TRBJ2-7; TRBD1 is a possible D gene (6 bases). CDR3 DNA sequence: TGTGCCGACCTTAGCGTCAGGGGTCTAGCCTACGAGCAGTACGTC. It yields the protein CADLSVRGLAYEQYV.